These 16 T cell receptor beta chains originate from one sample sequenced in a study of blood T cells in healthy people across ages. A second PCR, run for about 6 to 11 cycles, used a sample-barcoded 5' primer plus a J-beta primer mix. Using its own MiXCR run on the 5' RACE reads, TCRdb lists one record per CDR3 protein. The sample holds about 2 million distinct CDR3 sequences, about 50% seen once. The sample taken for sequencing was blood. The receptors were sampled from a woman aged 40 to 50 in good health.

V is TRBV4-2 and J is TRBJ2-1; 7 bases agree with TRBD1. Germline V gives CDR1 LGHNA, CDR2 YNFKEQ. This CDR3 is built from 14 residues. V trimming: 1 base; J trimming: 5 bases; junction bases outside the gene matches: 2. CDR3: CASSQGGQHNEQFF. The CDR3 bases are TGTGCCAGCAGCCAAGGGGGACAGCACAATGAGCAGTTCTTC.

V is TRBV12-3 or TRBV12-4 and J is TRBJ2-5; D gene ambiguous. V gave up 8 bases and J gave up 0 bases, with 16 bases separating them. This CDR3 is 15 amino acids long. The chain's CDR3 is CASSASGANQETQYF. CDR3 nucleotide sequence: TGTGCCAGCTCCGCCTCGGGTGCTAACCAAGAGACCCAGTACTTC.

This clonotype was seen a few times. This chain's CDR3 is CASSTGGPRETQYF. The CDR3 nucleotides read TGCGCCAGCAGTACAGGGGGCCCTCGAGAGACCCAGTACTTC. The chain joins TRBV5-1 to TRBJ2-5; 9 bases line up with TRBD1. Germline CDR1 and CDR2: SGHRS and YFSETQ. With 5 bases clipped from V and 4 bases from J, the junction kept 6 bases outside the gene matches. The CDR3 is made up of 14 amino acids.

This clonotype was counted a few times. The CDR3 DNA is TGCGCCAGCAGCTTGGATGACAGCCGAGCTGAGCAGTTCTTC. Translated: CASSLDDSRAEQFF. The rearrangement joins TRBV5-1 to TRBJ2-1; possible D gene TRBD1, 5 bases. Trimming pared 0 bases from V and 9 bases from J, leaving 13 bases between. Germline CDR1 SGHRS, CDR2 YFSETQ. The CDR3 length is 14 residues. The entire variable domain, with the rest obtained from reference TRBV5-1 and TRBJ2-1, is as follows: KAGVTQTPRYLIKTRGQQVTLSCSPISGHRSVSWYQQTPGQGLQFLFEYFSETQRNKGNFPGRFSGRQFSNSRSEMNVSTLELGDSALYLCASSLDDSRAEQFFGPGTRLTVL.

The V call is TRBV24-1, the J call TRBJ2-5; maybe TRBD2 (6 bases). The germline V and J ends were trimmed by 7 bases and 3 bases, with 11 bases remaining between them. The CDR3 spans 13 residues. Germline CDR1 KGHDR, CDR2 SFDVKD. The chain's CDR3 is CATRNTGEETQYF. Written as DNA, the CDR3 is TGTGCCACCAGAAACACGGGGGAAGAGACCCAGTACTTC.

The chain combines TRBV20-1 with TRBJ2-1; the match to TRBD2 covers 9 bases. This CDR3 is 16 amino acids long. After removal of 0 bases from V and 2 bases from J, the junction contained 5 bases not matched to a gene. Germline V CDR1 and CDR2: DFQATT, SNEGSKA (reference sequence). This CDR3 reads CSARDPGLAPYNEQFF. In nucleotides, the CDR3 is TGCAGTGCTAGAGACCCGGGACTAGCCCCCTACAATGAGCAGTTCTTC.

This chain connects TRBV7-3 to TRBJ2-3, with 10 bases that match TRBD2. The germline gives CDR1 SGHTA, CDR2 FQGTGA. There are 15 residues in the CDR3. V lost 5 bases to trimming and J lost 2 bases; unmatched junction nucleotides: 4. CDR3 in amino acids: CASSPTSGPTDTQYF. CDR3 nucleotides: TGTGCCAGCAGCCCGACTAGCGGGCCCACAGATACGCAGTATTTT.

The genes are TRBV6-5 and TRBJ2-7; a weak D match, TRBD2 (6 bases). Trimming left V 5 bases short and J 4 bases short, with 15 bases between. In germline, CDR1 is MNHEY, CDR2 SVGAGI. The CDR3 extends over 14 amino acids. CDR3 coding DNA: TGTGCCAGCAGTAACCGCGGACTACAGTACGAGCAGTACTTC. Translated: CASSNRGLQYEQYF.

The CDR3 spells CAISVAVVGPKKYF. The DNA for the CDR3 is TGTGCCATCAGTGTGGCCGTGGTGGGCCCTAAAAAGTACTTC. The chain employs TRBV10-3 and TRBJ2-4, with D unclear. The CDR3 consists of 14 residues. Trimming took 4 bases from V and 14 from J, leaving 21 bases between them. Germline loops: CDR1 ENHRY, CDR2 SYGVKD.

This clonotype has only one observation. V is TRBV20-1 and J is TRBJ2-5, with 9 bases fitting TRBD1. The CDR3 has 16 amino acids. CDR1 is DFQATT and CDR2 is SNEGSKA in the germline V gene (reference sequence). V shed 0 bases, J shed 5 bases, and the junction held 10 bases outside the gene matches. This chain's CDR3 is CSARDPNRGLVETQYF. In nucleotides, the CDR3 is TGCAGTGCTAGAGATCCCAACAGGGGGCTAGTGGAGACCCAGTACTTC.

The chain carries TRBV11-2 and TRBJ2-3, with TRBD1 identical over 9 bases. The V gene's germline CDR1 is SGHAT and CDR2 FQNNGV. The CDR3 is 16 residues long. The ends lost 4 bases at V and 4 bases at J; junction bases unmatched: 9. CDR3 in amino acids: CASSSPWDREPDTQYF. CDR3 coding DNA: TGTGCCAGCAGCTCTCCATGGGACAGGGAACCAGATACGCAGTATTTT.

There are a few counts of this clonotype. This chain joins TRBV28 and TRBJ2-5; TRBD2 agrees at 14 bases. J lost 6 bases, V lost 5 bases, and 5 bases had no gene match. The CDR3 loop spans 15 amino acids. Germline CDR1 reads MDHEN; CDR2 reads SYDVKM. The chain's CDR3 is CASSRGTSGGKTQYF. The CDR3 DNA reads as TGTGCCAGCAGTCGGGGGACTAGCGGGGGAAAGACCCAGTACTTC. The entire variable domain, with the rest obtained from reference TRBV28 and TRBJ2-5, is as follows: DVKVTQSSRYLVKRTGEKVFLECVQDMDHENMFWYRQDPGLGLRLIYFSYDVKMKEKGDIPEGYSVSREKKERFSLILESASTNQTSMYLCASSRGTSGGKTQYFGPGTRLLVL.

This chain uses TRBV25-1 with TRBJ2-1; the D gene is possibly TRBD2 (6 bases). V was trimmed by 6 bases and J by 9 bases, leaving 15 bases between them. This CDR3 is 13 amino acids long. The germline gives CDR1 MGHDK, CDR2 SYGVNS. CDR3: CASRGLGRGEQFF. The CDR3 DNA follows: TGTGCCAGCAGGGGACTTGGAAGGGGTGAGCAGTTCTTC.

This sequence joins TRBV15 and TRBJ1-6, with D perhaps matching TRBD1 (6 bases). V was trimmed by 6 bases and J by 7 bases, leaving 13 bases between them. Germline CDR1 LNHNV, CDR2 YYDKDF (reference sequence). This CDR3 is 14 amino acids long. In DNA, the CDR3 is TGTGCCACCAGTCCAGGGGTGGGGAATTCACCCCTCCACTTT. This encodes CATSPGVGNSPLHF.

Worth noting for this clonotype: A read error is likely, as this CDR3 ends without the conserved phenylalanine or tryptophan. V is TRBV20-1 and J is TRBJ2-5; 12 positions match TRBD2. Germline loops: CDR1 DFQATT, CDR2 SNEGSKA (reference sequence). There are 15 residues in the CDR3. V lost 4 bases and J lost 0; bases outside the gene matches: 3. The CDR3 loop reads CSATPSGGDQETQYV. CDR3 DNA: TGCAGTGCTACCCCTAGCGGGGGGGACCAAGAGACCCAGTACGTC.

The chain carries TRBV9 and TRBJ2-3, with D uncertain. Trimming cost V 3 bases and J 2 bases, with 7 bases left between them. Germline V gene data show CDR1 as SGDLS and CDR2 as YYNGEE. CDR3 length equals 13 residues. This chain's CDR3 is CASSALDTDTQYF. DNA of the CDR3: TGTGCCAGCAGCGCGCTAGACACAGATACGCAGTATTTT.